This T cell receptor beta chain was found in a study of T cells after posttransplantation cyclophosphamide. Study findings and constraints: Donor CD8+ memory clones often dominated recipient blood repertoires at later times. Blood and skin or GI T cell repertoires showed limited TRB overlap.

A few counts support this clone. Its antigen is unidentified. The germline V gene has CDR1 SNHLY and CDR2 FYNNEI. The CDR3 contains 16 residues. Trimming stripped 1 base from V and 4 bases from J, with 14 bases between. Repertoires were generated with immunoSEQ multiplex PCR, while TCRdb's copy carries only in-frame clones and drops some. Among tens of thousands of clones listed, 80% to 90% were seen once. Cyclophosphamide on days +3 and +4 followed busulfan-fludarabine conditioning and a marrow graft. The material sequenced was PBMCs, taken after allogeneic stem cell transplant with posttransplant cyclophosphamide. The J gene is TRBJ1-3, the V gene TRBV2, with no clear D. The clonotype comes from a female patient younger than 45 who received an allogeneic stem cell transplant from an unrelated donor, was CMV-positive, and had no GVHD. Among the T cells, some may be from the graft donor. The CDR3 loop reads CASSEGGVFGGNTIYF. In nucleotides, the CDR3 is TGTGCCAGCAGTGAAGGCGGGGTTTTTGGAGGAAACACCATATATTTT.